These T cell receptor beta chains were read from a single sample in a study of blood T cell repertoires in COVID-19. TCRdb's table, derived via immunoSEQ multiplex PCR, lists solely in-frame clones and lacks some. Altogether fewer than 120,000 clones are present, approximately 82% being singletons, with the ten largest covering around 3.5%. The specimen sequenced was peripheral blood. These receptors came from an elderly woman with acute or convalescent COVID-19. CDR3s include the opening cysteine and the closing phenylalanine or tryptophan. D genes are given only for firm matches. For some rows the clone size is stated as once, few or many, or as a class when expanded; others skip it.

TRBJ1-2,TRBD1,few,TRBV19,TGTGCCAGTAGTAAGCCCGGGACAGGGGTTTATGGCTACACCTTC,CASSKPGTGVYGYTF
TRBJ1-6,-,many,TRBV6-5,TGTGCCAGCAGTCCCCGGAGGGGAACTAATTCACCCCTCCACTTT,CASSPRRGTNSPLHF
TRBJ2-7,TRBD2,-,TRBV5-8,TGTGCCAGCAGCTTGGCCGGGGGGTACCGGTCCTACGAGCAGTACTTC,CASSLAGGYRSYEQYF
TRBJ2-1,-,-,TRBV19,TGTGCCAGTAGGCCCTATGGGCGGGCGGATGAGCAGTTCTTC,CASRPYGRADEQFF
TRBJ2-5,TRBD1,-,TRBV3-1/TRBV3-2,TGTGCCAGCACCTCCGGGACAGGTTTTGAGACCCAGTACTTC,CASTSGTGFETQYF
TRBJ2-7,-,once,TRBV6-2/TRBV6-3,TGTGCCAGCAGTTGGGTAGCGTCGACCTACGAGCAGTACTTC,CASSWVASTYEQYF
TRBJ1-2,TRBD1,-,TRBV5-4,TGTGCCAGCAGCTCTTACCACAGGGGCGGAGGCTACACCTTC,CASSSYHRGGGYTF
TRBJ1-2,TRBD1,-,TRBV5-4,TGTGCCAGCCGGAAACAGGGGGCTTCGTATGGCTACACCTTC,CASRKQGASYGYTF
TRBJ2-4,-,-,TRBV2,TGTGCCAGCAGTGTGAGGGTGAACATTCAGTACTTC,CASSVRVNIQYF
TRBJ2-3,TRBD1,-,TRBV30,TGTGCCTGGAGTGTTAGGGGGCTTGGGGGCGATACGCAGTATTTT,CAWSVRGLGGDTQYF
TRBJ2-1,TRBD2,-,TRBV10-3,TGTGCCATCAGAGGTATCGTGGGACTAGCGGAAAACAATGAGCAGTTCTTC,CAIRGIVGLAENNEQFF
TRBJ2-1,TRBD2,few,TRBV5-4,TGTGCCAGCAGCGTGACTAGCGGGATATACAATGAGCAGTTCTTC,CASSVTSGIYNEQFF
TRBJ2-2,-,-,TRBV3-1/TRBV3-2,TGTGCCAGCAGCCAAATAGATATGAACACCGGGGAGCTGTTTTTT,CASSQIDMNTGELFF
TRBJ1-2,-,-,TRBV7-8,TGTGCCAGCAGCCCCTCCCGAGCAGGGCCTAACTATGGCTACACCTTC,CASSPSRAGPNYGYTF
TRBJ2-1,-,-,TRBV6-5,TGTGCCAGCAGTACCCGGGGGTGGACCCTTTTCTTC,CASSTRGWTLFF
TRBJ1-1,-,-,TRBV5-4,TGTGCCAGCAGCTTCCCAGGAATGAACACTGAAGCTTTCTTT,CASSFPGMNTEAFF
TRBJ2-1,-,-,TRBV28,TGTGCCAGCAGTTTGGTGCGGGATTACAATGAGCAGTTCTTC,CASSLVRDYNEQFF
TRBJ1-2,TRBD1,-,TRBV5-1,TGCGCCAGCAGCTTGGGCCCTACTACAGGGGGAGTCGATGGCTACACCTTC,CASSLGPTTGGVDGYTF
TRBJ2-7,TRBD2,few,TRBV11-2,TGTGCCAGCAGCTTATCCCTAGCGGGGGTCTACGAGCAGTACTTC,CASSLSLAGVYEQYF
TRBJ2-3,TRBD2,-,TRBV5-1,TGCGCCAGCAGCATGGGGACTAGCGTTTCAGATACGCAGTATTTT,CASSMGTSVSDTQYF
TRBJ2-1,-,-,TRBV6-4,TGTGCCAGCGGGACCGGGAGTAGCTACAATGAGCAGTTCTTC,CASGTGSSYNEQFF
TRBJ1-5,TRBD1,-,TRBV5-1,TGCGCCAGCAGCTTGGTAGCAGGGGGAGAGGGGCAGTCCCAGCATTTT,CASSLVAGGEGQSQHF
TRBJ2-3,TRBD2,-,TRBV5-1,TGCGCCAGCAGCTTTAGCGGGGGAGAGACTAGCACAGATACGCAGTATTTT,CASSFSGGETSTDTQYF
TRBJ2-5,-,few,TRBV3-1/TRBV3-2,TGTGCCAGCAGCCAGAGGGGGGGGCAAGAGACCCAGTACTTC,CASSQRGGQETQYF
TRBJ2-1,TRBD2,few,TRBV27,TGTGCCAGCAGTTCCAGTTGGGGGGGAATAGGTGAGCAGTTCTTC,CASSSSWGGIGEQFF
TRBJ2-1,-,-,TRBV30,TGTGCCTGGAGGGGCGGGACAGCTTACAATGAGCAGTTCTTC,CAWRGGTAYNEQFF
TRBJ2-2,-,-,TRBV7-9,TGTGCCAGCAGCCTCAGGCCGGGGTACGGGGAGCTGTTTTTT,CASSLRPGYGELFF
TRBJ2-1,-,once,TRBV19,TGTGCCAGTAGCACCAAGGCGAGGTCCAACCCCCATGAGCAGTTCTTC,CASSTKARSNPHEQFF
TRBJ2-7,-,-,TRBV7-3,TGTGCCAGCAGCTTAGGGGGGAACCTAGCCTACGAGCAGTACTTC,CASSLGGNLAYEQYF
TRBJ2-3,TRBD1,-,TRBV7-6,TGTGCCAGCAGCCCGATAGACCGGGACAGGGGCACAGATACGCAGTATTTT,CASSPIDRDRGTDTQYF
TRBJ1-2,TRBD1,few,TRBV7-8,TGTGCCAGCAGCCCTCAACCGGGACAGAACTATGGCTACACCTTC,CASSPQPGQNYGYTF
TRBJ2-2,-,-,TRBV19,TGTGCCAGCCACAGGGTAAAGAACACCGGGGAGCTGTTTTTT,CASHRVKNTGELFF
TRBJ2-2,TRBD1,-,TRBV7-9,TGTGCCAGCAGCTTAGATCCGGGACAGGGATCCGGGGAGCTGTTTTTT,CASSLDPGQGSGELFF
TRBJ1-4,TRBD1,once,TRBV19,TGTGCCAGTAGTATAGGTAGGACAGGCTCGAATGAAAAACTGTTTTTT,CASSIGRTGSNEKLFF
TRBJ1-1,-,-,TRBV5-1,TGCGCCAGCAAGCCACCTGGGAACACTGAAGCTTTCTTT,CASKPPGNTEAFF
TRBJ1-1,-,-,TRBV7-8,TGTGCCAGCAGCCCCGTGGGGGGGAAGACTTTCTTT,CASSPVGGKTFF
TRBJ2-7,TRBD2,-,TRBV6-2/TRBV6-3,TGTGCCAGCAACCCTCGATGGACTAGCGGGAATTCCTACGAGCAGTACTTC,CASNPRWTSGNSYEQYF
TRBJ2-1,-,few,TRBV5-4,TGTGCCAGCAGCCACTCGGGGGCCGGGGGGAATGAGCAGTTCTTC,CASSHSGAGGNEQFF
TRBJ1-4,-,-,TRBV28,TGTGCCAGCAGTTCAACGGAGGGGCCGGGGGCAACTAATGAAAAACTGTTTTTT,CASSSTEGPGATNEKLFF
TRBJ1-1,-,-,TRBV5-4,TGTGCCAGCAGCTTGGGAGTTGGGGGGTTTACTGAAGCTTTCTTT,CASSLGVGGFTEAFF
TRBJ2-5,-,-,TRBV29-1,TGCAGCGTTGAAGCGGCGGCGGCGAAGACCCAGTACTTC,CSVEAAAAKTQYF
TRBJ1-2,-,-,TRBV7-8,TGTGCCAGCAGCTTGGTCAGGGCCGCGCGTGATGGCTACACCTTC,CASSLVRAARDGYTF
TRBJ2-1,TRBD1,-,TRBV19,TGTGCCAGTAGTAAAGTCATGGGACAGGGAATTAATGAGCAGTTCTTC,CASSKVMGQGINEQFF
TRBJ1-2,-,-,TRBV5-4,TGTGCCAGCAGCTCGCAGGACTATGGCTACACCTTC,CASSSQDYGYTF
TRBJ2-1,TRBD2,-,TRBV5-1,TGCGCCAGCAGCCCCGTCCCGGGACTAGTAAATGAGCAGTTCTTC,CASSPVPGLVNEQFF
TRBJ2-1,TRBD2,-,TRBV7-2,TGTGCCAGCAGCTTATGGACTAGCGGGAGGGAGCAGTTCTTC,CASSLWTSGREQFF
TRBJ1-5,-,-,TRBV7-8,TGTGCCAGCAGCTCAGGGGATCAGCCCCAGCATTTT,CASSSGDQPQHF
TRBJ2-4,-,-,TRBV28,TGTGCCAGCAGCCCACCGGGGGTAGCCAAAAACATTCAGTACTTC,CASSPPGVAKNIQYF
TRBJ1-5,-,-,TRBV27,TGTGCCAGCAGTTTCGCCGGGGCAGGGGATTCTACTCAGCCCCAGCATTTT,CASSFAGAGDSTQPQHF